The clone carrying this T cell receptor (beta chain) was picked up many times. The data were obtained in a study of identical twins. TCRdb redid the calling of the 5' RACE reads with MiXCR, one entry per CDR3 protein. The sample records just under 650,000 distinct CDR3 sequences, roughly 7.1% being singletons. CDR3 length equals 13 residues. V dropped 7 bases and J dropped 3; count of bases not matched to a gene: 2. CDR1 is ENHRY and CDR2 is SYGVKD in the germline V gene. This sample was also put to use in a study of yellow fever vaccine responses in identical twins.

The chain joins TRBV10-3 to TRBJ2-1, with 8 bases matching TRBD2. The sequence was obtained from a woman aged 18-29 years in good health. What was sequenced was PBMCs. The CDR3 reads CAIMAGGYNEQFF. CDR3 bases: TGTGCCATCATGGCGGGGGGCTACAATGAGCAGTTCTTC.